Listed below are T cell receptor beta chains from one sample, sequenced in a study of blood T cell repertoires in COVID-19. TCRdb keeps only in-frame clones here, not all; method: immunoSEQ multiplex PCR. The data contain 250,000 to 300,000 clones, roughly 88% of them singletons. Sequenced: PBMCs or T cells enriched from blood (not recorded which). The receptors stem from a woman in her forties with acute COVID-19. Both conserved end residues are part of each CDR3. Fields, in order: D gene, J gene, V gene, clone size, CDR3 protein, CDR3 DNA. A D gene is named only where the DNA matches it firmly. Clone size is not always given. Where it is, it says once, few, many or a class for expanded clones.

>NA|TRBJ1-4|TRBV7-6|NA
CASSPVSGVPNEKLFF
TGTGCCAGCAGCCCGGTATCGGGGGTCCCTAATGAAAAACTGTTTTTT
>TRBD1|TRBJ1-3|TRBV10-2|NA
CASIPGTGGVGNTIYF
TGCGCCAGCATCCCCGGGACAGGGGGCGTAGGAAACACCATATATTTT
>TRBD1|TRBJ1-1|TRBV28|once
CASSATGFIEAFF
TGTGCCAGCAGTGCGACAGGGTTCATTGAAGCTTTCTTT
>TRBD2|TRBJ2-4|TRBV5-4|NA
CASSAGLAGGHVIQYF
TGTGCCAGCAGCGCGGGACTAGCGGGGGGCCATGTCATTCAGTACTTC
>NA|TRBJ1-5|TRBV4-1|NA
CASSQDYSGRQPQHF
TGCGCCAGCAGCCAAGATTACTCAGGGCGGCAGCCCCAGCATTTT
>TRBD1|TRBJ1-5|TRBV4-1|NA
CASSPRGQGGQPQHF
TGCGCCAGCAGCCCCAGGGGGCAAGGTGGACAGCCCCAGCATTTT
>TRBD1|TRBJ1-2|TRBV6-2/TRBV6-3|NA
CASSYSGTADYGYTF
TGTGCCAGCAGTTACTCCGGGACAGCCGACTATGGCTACACCTTC
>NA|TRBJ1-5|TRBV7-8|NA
CASSYDYSNQPQHF
TGTGCCAGCAGCTATGACTATAGCAATCAGCCCCAGCATTTT
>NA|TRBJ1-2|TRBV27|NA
CASGVLGLGYTF
TGTGCCAGCGGTGTACTCGGTCTTGGCTACACCTTC
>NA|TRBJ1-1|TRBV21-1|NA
CASSSEAFF
TGTGCCAGCAGCTCAGAAGCTTTCTTT
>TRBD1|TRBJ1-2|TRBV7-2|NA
CASSSAGTGRVNGYTF
TGTGCCAGCAGCTCCGCCGGGACAGGGAGGGTGAATGGCTACACCTTC
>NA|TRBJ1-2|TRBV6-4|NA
CASSDDDTRGIYGYTF
TGTGCCAGCAGTGACGACGACACGAGAGGGATCTATGGCTACACCTTC
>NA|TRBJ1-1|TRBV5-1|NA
CASSSGQIGQMNTEAFF
TGCGCCAGCAGCTCAGGACAGATCGGACAGATGAACACTGAAGCTTTCTTT
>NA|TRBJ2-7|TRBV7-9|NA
CASSLGGSGASYEQYF
TGTGCCAGCAGCTTAGGGGGTAGCGGAGCCTCCTACGAGCAGTACTTC
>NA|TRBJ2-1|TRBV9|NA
CASSKLVDEQFF
TGTGCCAGCAGCAAACTAGTCGATGAGCAGTTCTTC
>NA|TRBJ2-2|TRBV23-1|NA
CASSLNRDLSTGELFF
TGCGCCAGCAGTCTAAACAGGGATTTGAGCACCGGGGAGCTGTTTTTT
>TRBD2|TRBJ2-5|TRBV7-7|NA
CASSFSGGAQETQYF
TGTGCCAGCAGCTTTAGCGGGGGGGCCCAAGAGACCCAGTACTTC
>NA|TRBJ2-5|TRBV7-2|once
CASGRNPGGGTQYF
TGTGCCAGCGGCAGAAACCCGGGCGGAGGGACCCAGTACTTC
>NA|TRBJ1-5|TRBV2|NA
CASSETGVQPQHF
TGTGCCAGCAGTGAAACGGGGGTTCAGCCCCAGCATTTT
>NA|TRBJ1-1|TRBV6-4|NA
CASRVQENTEAFF
TGTGCCAGCAGGGTACAGGAGAATACTGAAGCTTTCTTT
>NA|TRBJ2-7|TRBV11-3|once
CASSLERSYEQYF
TGTGCCAGCAGCCTGGAGCGTTCCTACGAGCAGTACTTC
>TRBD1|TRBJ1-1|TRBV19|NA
CASSIRARGPDTEAFF
TGTGCCAGTAGTATAAGGGCCAGGGGGCCGGACACTGAAGCTTTCTTT
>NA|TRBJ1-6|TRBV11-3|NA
CASSRVDSNNSPLHF
TGTGCCAGCAGCAGGGTGGACAGTAATAATTCACCCCTCCACTTT
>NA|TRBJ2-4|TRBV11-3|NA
CASSIRQGKSKNIQYF
TGTGCCAGCAGCATCAGGCAGGGGAAGTCCAAAAACATTCAGTACTTC
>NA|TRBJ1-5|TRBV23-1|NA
CASSQSKTGCNQPQHF
TGCGCCAGCAGTCAATCGAAAACAGGGTGCAATCAGCCCCAGCATTTT
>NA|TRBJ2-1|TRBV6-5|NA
CASSYSVRGHNEQFF
TGTGCCAGCAGTTACTCGGTCAGGGGTCACAATGAGCAGTTCTTC
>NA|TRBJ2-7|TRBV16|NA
CASSPWGVPYEQYF
TGTGCCAGCAGCCCCTGGGGGGTACCCTACGAGCAGTACTTC
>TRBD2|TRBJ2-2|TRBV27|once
CASKIATSGSTGELFF
TGTGCCAGCAAGATCGCGACTAGCGGGAGTACCGGGGAGCTGTTTTTT
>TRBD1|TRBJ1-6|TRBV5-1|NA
CASSDRDRDKPLHF
TGCGCCAGCAGCGACCGGGACAGGGACAAACCCCTCCACTTT
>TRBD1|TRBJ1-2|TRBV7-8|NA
CASSRTGGALYGYTF
TGTGCCAGCAGCCGGACAGGGGGCGCCTTGTATGGCTACACCTTC